A single sample gave rise to the 5 T cell receptor beta chains below, sequenced in a study of T cell responses to AZD1222 COVID-19 vaccine. Some clones are missing from TCRdb's copy, which holds only in-frame ones; the method was immunoSEQ multiplex PCR. This table has 110,000 to 150,000 clones, 93% appearing once. Specimen: peripheral blood, collected on day 0 of AZD1222 vaccination. Receptor source: an adult in good health.

This chain links TRBV5-4 with TRBJ2-3; 7 bases map to TRBD1. Germline loops: CDR1 SGHNT, CDR2 YYREEE (reference sequence). The CDR3 runs to 14 residues. The V gene end was trimmed by 5 bases and the J gene end by 2 bases; junction bases not matched to a gene: 5. DNA of the CDR3: TGTGCCAGCAGGCAGACAGGGTTCACAGATACGCAGTATTTT. This encodes CASRQTGFTDTQYF.

This sequence joins TRBV24-1 and TRBJ1-2; TRBD1 might be the D (6 bases). Germline V gene data show CDR1 as KGHDR and CDR2 as SFDVKD. The length of the CDR3 is 17 residues. Between the trimmed V and J ends, which lost 0 bases and 2 bases, there was a span of 15 bases. The CDR3 DNA follows: TGTGCCACCAGTGATTTGCAGGGGCACAGGGTCAACTATGGCTACACCTTC. This sequence encodes CATSDLQGHRVNYGYTF.

This chain uses TRBV7-2 with TRBJ1-2; 8 bases are a match to TRBD1. The germline V gene has CDR1 SGHTA and CDR2 FQGNSA. The CDR3 consists of 17 residues. V was clipped by 2 bases and J by 4 bases; unmatched bases: 12. As DNA, the CDR3 is TGTGCCAGCAGCTTAAGCCCCGGGCGGACAGGGACCTATGGCTACACCTTC. As protein: CASSLSPGRTGTYGYTF.

The chain couples TRBV11-2 to TRBJ1-6; tentatively, D is TRBD1 (5 bases). The CDR3 is 14 residues long. V was cut by 5 bases and J by 7 bases, with 12 bases left in between. Looked up from germline, CDR1 is SGHAT and CDR2 is FQNNGV. CDR3 sequence (DNA): TGTGCCAGCAGCACCCGGACAAACAATTCACCCCTCCACTTT. It yields the protein CASSTRTNNSPLHF. The full variable domain, in which reference TRBV11-2 and TRBJ1-6 provide the parts outside the CDR3, is EAGVAQSPRYKIIEKRQSVAFWCNPISGHATLYWYQQILGQGPKLLIQFQNNGVVDDSQLPKDRFSAERLKGVDSTLKIQPAKLEDSAVYLCASSTRTNNSPLHFGNGTRLTVT.

The V call is TRBV6-2 or TRBV6-3, the J call TRBJ2-3; D remains ambiguous. Germline V lookup: CDR1 MNHEY, CDR2 SVGEGT. This CDR3 comprises 15 residues. The V gene lost 0 bases and the J gene lost 0 bases, with 7 bases spanning the gap. DNA for the CDR3: TGTGCCAGCAGTTACTCGACGGTCAGCACAGATACGCAGTATTTT. Its translation is CASSYSTVSTDTQYF.